Included here is one TCR beta chain sequence, with context. This CDR3 spans 17 amino acids. Measured with immunoSEQ multiplex PCR; TCRdb has only the in-frame clones, and not every one. Of more than 140,000 clones listed, approximately 94% were seen once; the top ten hold around 12%. This record belongs to a study of control samples from healthy donors and cancer patients. Sequenced material: blood. This sequence was found in a man aged 40-49 years in good health. The chain joins TRBV21-1 to TRBJ1-5; TRBD1, the table's D call, was not compared with the DNA. TRBV21-1 is deemed a pseudogene. The CDR3 DNA reads as TGTGCCAGCAGCAAAGGCCCTACAGGGGGTGGTTGTCAGCCCCAGCATTTT. Its translation: CASSKGPTGGGCQPQHF.